Shown below are 24 T cell receptor beta chains from a single sample sequenced in a study of blood T cell repertoires in COVID-19. Assay: immunoSEQ multiplex PCR; the TCRdb copy retains only in-frame clones and omits some. The table lists around 130,000 clones, roughly four fifths of them singletons. The material sequenced was PBMCs or T cells enriched from blood (not recorded which). These receptor sequences come from a man aged 25 to 40 who had recovered from COVID-19.

This chain links TRBV6-1 with TRBJ1-5; TRBD1 might be the D (5 bases). Germline loops: CDR1 MNHNS, CDR2 SASEGT. The CDR3 is made up of 21 amino acids. V dropped 1 base and J dropped 1 base, with 26 bases sitting between them. The CDR3 DNA reads as TGTGCCAGCAGTGAAGACGGTTATAGAAGAAGACAGCACAGGAGCAATCAGCCCCAGCATTTT. Translating gives CASSEDGYRRRQHRSNQPQHF.

V gene TRBV6-5 combines with J gene TRBJ1-3, with TRBD1 matching 9 bases. Germline trimming cut 2 bases from V and 7 bases from J; bases unmatched to any gene: 6. This CDR3 comprises 15 residues. Germline assignment: CDR1 MNHEY and CDR2 SVGAGI. The CDR3 is CASSYRGQGINTIYF. In DNA form, the CDR3 reads TGTGCCAGCAGTTACAGGGGACAGGGTATCAACACCATATATTTT.

The rearrangement joins TRBV10-3 to TRBJ2-3, with 12 nucleotides matching TRBD2. J was trimmed by 5 bases and V by 6 bases; bases with no gene match: 9. CDR3 length equals 16 residues. CDR1 and CDR2 (germline): ENHRY, SYGVKD. The CDR3: CAIRPGLAGGEDTQYF. In nucleotides, the CDR3 is TGTGCCATCAGGCCGGGTCTAGCGGGGGGGGAAGATACGCAGTATTTT.

The chain combines TRBV9 with TRBJ1-2, with 7 bases lining up with TRBD1. With V trimmed by 3 bases and J by 4 bases, 9 bases remained unmatched. Germline values: CDR1 SGDLS, CDR2 YYNGEE. This CDR3 comprises 15 residues. Here the CDR3 DNA reads TGTGCCAGCAGCGCAGGGGGGACAGCCTTCTATGGCTACACCTTC. Translation: CASSAGGTAFYGYTF.

V is TRBV9 and J is TRBJ2-2; 15 positions agree with TRBD2. V dropped 0 bases and J dropped 6; count of bases not matched to a gene: 6. The CDR3 covers 18 residues. Germline V CDR1 and CDR2: SGDLS, YYNGEE. The CDR3 nucleotides read TGTGCCAGCAGCGTAGCTTATCGGACTAGCGGGGGGGCCGGGGAGCTGTTTTTT. It specifies CASSVAYRTSGGAGELFF.

This rearrangement joins TRBV2 to TRBJ2-6, with TRBD1 matching over 7 bases. CDR1 and CDR2 from the germline V gene are SNHLY and FYNNEI. The CDR3 extends over 15 amino acids. V gave up 8 bases and J gave up 12 bases; unmatched junction bases: 16. CDR3 region: CASSSDRASTPVLTF. The CDR3 DNA follows: TGTGCCAGCTCATCAGACAGGGCCTCTACCCCCGTCCTGACTTTC.

The V call is TRBV11-2, the J call TRBJ2-7; 8 bases map to TRBD2. With 5 bases clipped from V and 0 bases from J, the junction kept 6 bases outside the gene matches. CDR3 length: 15 residues. Germline V gene data show CDR1 as SGHAT and CDR2 as FQNNGV. CDR3 amino acids: CASSGLARGSYEQYF. In DNA, the CDR3 is TGTGCCAGCAGCGGACTAGCCAGGGGCTCCTACGAGCAGTACTTC.

CDR3 DNA sequence: TGTGCCAGCTCATCCAGGACTAGCGGGGGGCAAGATACGCAGTATTTT. Protein sequence: CASSSRTSGGQDTQYF. V is TRBV18 and J is TRBJ2-3, with 14 nucleotides matching TRBD2. The CDR3 is 16 residues long. With V trimmed by 5 bases and J by 5 bases, 6 bases remained unmatched. The V gene's germline CDR1 is KGHSH and CDR2 LQKENI.

This rearrangement joins TRBV13 to TRBJ2-2; D may be TRBD1 (6 bases). CDR3 length: 14 amino acids. V lost 1 base and J 5 bases, leaving 8 bases between the germline ends. Germline values: CDR1 PRHDT, CDR2 FYEKMQ (reference sequence). The DNA of the CDR3 is TGTGCCAGCAGCTTAGATAGGGGGACCGGGGAGCTGTTTTTT. This gives the protein CASSLDRGTGELFF.

The chain carries TRBV7-2 and TRBJ2-2; a possible D gene is TRBD2 (5 bases). The CDR3 sequence is 16 residues long. The germline gives CDR1 SGHTA, CDR2 FQGNSA. V lost 3 bases and J lost 2, with 13 bases in between. In DNA, the CDR3 is TGTGCCAGCAGCTTTATCTTCCTAGCAAACACCGGGGAGCTGTTTTTT. Residues: CASSFIFLANTGELFF.

The chain couples TRBV6-4 to TRBJ1-2, with 10 positions matching TRBD1. Germline CDR1 reads MRHNA; CDR2 reads SNTAGT. This CDR3 is built from 15 residues. V gave up 2 bases and J gave up 2 bases; unmatched junction bases: 2. CDR3 coding DNA: TGTGCCAGCAGTGACGCGACAGGGGGCAACTATGGCTACACCTTC. This codes for CASSDATGGNYGYTF.

The CDR3 sequence: CASSAEEVEQFF. CDR3 bases: TGTGCCAGCAGTGCCGAGGAGGTTGAGCAGTTCTTC. V is TRBV2 and J is TRBJ2-1, with D tentatively TRBD2 (5 bases). Trimming removed 4 bases at V and 9 bases at J, with 10 bases between. CDR1 is SNHLY, CDR2 FYNNEI, per germline. The CDR3 has 12 amino acids. The full variable domain, its missing parts supplied by reference TRBV2 and TRBJ2-1, is EPEVTQTPSHQVTQMGQEVILRCVPISNHLYFYWYRQILGQKVEFLVSFYNNEISEKSEIFDDQFSVERPDGSNFTLKIRSTKLEDSAMYFCASSAEEVEQFFGPGTRLTVL.

V is TRBV27 and J is TRBJ2-1, with 8 bases lining up with TRBD1. Germline assignment: CDR1 MNHEY and CDR2 SMNVEV (reference sequence). The CDR3 runs to 15 residues. After removal of 7 bases from V and 2 bases from J, the junction contained 7 bases not matched to a gene. The CDR3 loop is CASKTTGETYNEQFF. The CDR3 DNA sequence: TGTGCCAGCAAGACGACAGGGGAAACCTACAATGAGCAGTTCTTC.

Only a few counts were recorded for this clone. This chain connects TRBV30 to TRBJ2-1, with 8 bases that match TRBD2. In germline, CDR1 is GTSNPN, CDR2 SVGIG (reference sequence). The CDR3 is 13 residues long. V dropped 4 bases and J dropped 6; count of bases not matched to a gene: 5. Here the CDR3 reads CAWTLLAVNEQFF. The DNA for the CDR3 is TGTGCCTGGACCCTACTAGCGGTCAATGAGCAGTTCTTC.

The V call is TRBV5-4, the J call TRBJ2-3; 12 bases agree with TRBD2. V shed 1 base, J shed 3 bases, and the junction held 0 bases outside the gene matches. The germline gives CDR1 SGHNT, CDR2 YYREEE (reference sequence). This CDR3 comprises 15 residues. The CDR3 coding sequence is TGTGCCAGCAGCTTGACTAGCGGGAGGACAGATACGCAGTATTTT. Its translation is CASSLTSGRTDTQYF. Filled out from reference TRBV5-4 and TRBJ2-3, the complete variable domain reads ETGVTQSPTHLIKTRGQQVTLRCSSQSGHNTVSWYQQALGQGPQFIFQYYREEENGRGNFPPRFSGLQFPNYSSELNVNALELDDSALYLCASSLTSGRTDTQYFGPGTRLTVL.

This sequence joins TRBV6-1 and TRBJ2-7; D is possibly TRBD2 (5 bases). The V and J ends lost 2 bases and 1 base respectively, with 9 bases between them. Germline-derived CDR1 and CDR2 are MNHNS and SASEGT. CDR3 length: 14 residues. The CDR3 region is CASSERRGSYEQYV. The CDR3 coding sequence is TGTGCCAGCAGTGAACGTCGGGGTTCCTACGAGCAGTACGTC.

V is TRBV5-4 and J is TRBJ2-7, with D unresolved. The CDR3 runs to 13 residues. The germline gives CDR1 SGHNT, CDR2 YYREEE (reference sequence). V was trimmed by 0 bases and J by 6 bases, leaving 10 bases between them. The DNA for the CDR3 is TGTGCCAGCAGCTTGGAGATAGCTGGCGAGCAGTACGTC. Translation gives CASSLEIAGEQYV.

This clone was recorded at least ten times. The V gene is TRBV12-3 or TRBV12-4, the J gene TRBJ1-1; D is undetermined. The CDR3 has 13 residues. The germline V and J ends were trimmed by 2 bases and 3 bases, with 7 bases remaining between them. CDR3 sequence: CASSLMGHTEAFF. Here the CDR3 DNA reads TGTGCCAGCAGTTTAATGGGCCACACTGAAGCTTTCTTT.

The chain carries TRBV30 and TRBJ2-5, with 9 bases lining up with TRBD1. This CDR3 contains 17 residues. Per the germline V gene, CDR1 is GTSNPN and CDR2 is SVGIG (reference sequence). With V trimmed by 5 bases and J by 5 bases, 18 bases remained unmatched. The CDR3 is CAWRTGVRQGVGETQYF. CDR3 DNA sequence: TGTGCCTGGCGCACGGGAGTTAGACAGGGGGTGGGGGAGACCCAGTACTTC.

The chain joins TRBV2 to TRBJ2-3; 7 bases align to TRBD2. The CDR3 sequence is 14 residues long. V was clipped by 8 bases and J by 0 bases; unmatched bases: 5. Germline assignment: CDR1 SNHLY and CDR2 FYNNEI. The DNA for the CDR3 is TGTGCCAGCGGAGCGGGGCCTAGCACAGATACGCAGTATTTT. It is translated as CASGAGPSTDTQYF.

The chain combines TRBV20-1 with TRBJ1-1; 8 bases match TRBD1. The CDR3 loop spans 15 amino acids. The germline V gene encodes CDR1 DFQATT and CDR2 SNEGSKA (reference sequence). J lost 3 bases, V lost 6 bases, and 12 bases had no gene match. The CDR3 is CSASQGAVVYTEAFF. DNA of the CDR3: TGCAGTGCCAGTCAGGGGGCTGTGGTGTACACTGAAGCTTTCTTT.

This clone was seen only a few times. V usage is TRBV3-1 (or the pseudogene TRBV3-2) and J usage is TRBJ2-1; D is possibly TRBD1 (6 bases). Between the trimmed V and J ends, which lost 3 bases and 0 bases, there was a span of 18 bases. The CDR3 consists of 18 residues. Germline CDR1 LGHDT, CDR2 YNNKEL (reference sequence). CDR3 in DNA: TGTGCCAGCAGCCAGGGATCTAATAGGGGGTACTCCTACAATGAGCAGTTCTTC. Translating gives CASSQGSNRGYSYNEQFF.

This rearrangement joins TRBV9 to TRBJ2-3; 9 bases match TRBD2. Looked up from germline, CDR1 is SGDLS and CDR2 is YYNGEE. The CDR3 spans 16 residues. The junction had 8 bases not matched to a gene; V was cut back by 1 base and J by 5 bases. The CDR3, as DNA: TGTGCCAGCAGCGTAAGTCTAGCGGGGTTTGAAGATACGCAGTATTTT. Translation gives CASSVSLAGFEDTQYF.

The V gene is TRBV27, the J gene TRBJ1-2; 8 bases align to TRBD1. This CDR3 region has 14 residues. The germline CDR1 and CDR2 sequences are MNHEY and SMNVEV (reference sequence). With 4 bases clipped from V and 1 base from J, the junction kept 2 bases outside the gene matches. This CDR3 reads CASSSTGGNYGYTF. The CDR3 coding sequence is TGTGCCAGCAGTTCCACAGGGGGTAACTATGGCTACACCTTC.